This is a list of T cell receptor beta chains from one sample in a study of T cell repertoires in cytomegalovirus infection. One entry per CDR3 protein, called by TCRdb with MiXCR from the reads. The table shows approximately 250,000 distinct CDR3 sequences, with approximately 24% occurring only once. Sequencing was performed on CD8+ T cells from PBMCs. All receptors derive from a human donor in good health (CMV status not recorded). Some clones in this sample may be carry-over from other donors' samples. The CDR3 runs from the conserved cysteine through the conserved F or W. A D gene is named only where the DNA matches it firmly. For some rows the clone size is stated as once, few or many, or as a class when expanded; others skip it.

d_gene	v_gene	j_gene	abundance	CDR3nt	CDR3aa
.	TRBV7-9	TRBJ2-1	few	TGTGCCAGCAGCTGGGACGTGAATGAGCAGTTCTTC	CASSWDVNEQFF
.	TRBV4-2	TRBJ2-2	.	TGTGCCAGCAGCCAAGTGGTGCGGGGCCACACCGGGGAGCTGTTTTTT	CASSQVVRGHTGELFF
.	TRBV3-1	TRBJ1-2	once	TGTGCCAGCAGCCAAGTACCTGACACGATCTATGGCTACACCTTC	CASSQVPDTIYGYTF
TRBD1	TRBV7-9	TRBJ2-7	many	TGTGCCAGCAGCTCGACAGGGACCTACGAGCAGTACTTC	CASSSTGTYEQYF
TRBD1	TRBV2	TRBJ1-2	.	TGTGCCAGCAGTGAAATTTTGGGACAGGACGATGGCTACACCTTC	CASSEILGQDDGYTF
TRBD2	TRBV7-8	TRBJ2-1	many	TGTGCCAGCAGTCCTCTTACTAGCGATGAGCAGTTCTTC	CASSPLTSDEQFF
.	TRBV19	TRBJ2-2	.	.	CASSVAGGNTGELLF
.	TRBV29-1	TRBJ1-2	.	TGCAGCGTTGTATCATCGGGCAGGGGCCATGGCTACACCTTC	CSVVSSGRGHGYTF
.	TRBV12-3/TRBV12-4	TRBJ2-7	many	TGTGCCAGCAGCCCCGGAGCAGCCTTCACCTACGAGCAGTACTTC	CASSPGAAFTYEQYF
.	TRBV7-8	TRBJ2-3	many	TGTGCCAGCAGCTTAAACAGGTCCCCAACAGATACGCAGTATTTT	CASSLNRSPTDTQYF
.	TRBV27	TRBJ2-1	.	TGTGCCAGCAGTCCCGTGACCCGCCGGAACACTGAGCAGTTCTTC	CASSPVTRRNTEQFF
.	TRBV29-1	TRBJ2-1	.	TGCAGTCATCGATTGGGTGTAGAGCAGTTCTTC	CSHRLGVEQFF
.	TRBV24-1	TRBJ2-7	.	TGTGCCACCAGTGAGGGAGAAGCGCTCGGGCAGTACTTC	CATSEGEALGQYF
.	TRBV14	TRBJ1-6	.	TGTGCCAGCGCCGGGACAACTTATAATTCACCCCTCCACTTT	CASAGTTYNSPLHF